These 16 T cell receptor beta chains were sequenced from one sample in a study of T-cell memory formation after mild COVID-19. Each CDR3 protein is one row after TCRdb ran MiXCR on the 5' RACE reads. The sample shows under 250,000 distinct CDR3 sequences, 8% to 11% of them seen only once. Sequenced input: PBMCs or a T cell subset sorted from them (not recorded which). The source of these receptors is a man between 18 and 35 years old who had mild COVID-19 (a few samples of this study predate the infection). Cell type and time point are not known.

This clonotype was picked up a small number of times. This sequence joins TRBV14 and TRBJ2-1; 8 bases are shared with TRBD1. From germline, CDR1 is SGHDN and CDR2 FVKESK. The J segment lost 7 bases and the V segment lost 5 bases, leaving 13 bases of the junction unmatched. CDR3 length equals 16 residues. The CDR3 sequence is CASSNHLGRTGNEQFF. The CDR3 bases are TGTGCCAGCAGCAATCACCTCGGCAGGACAGGGAATGAGCAGTTCTTC. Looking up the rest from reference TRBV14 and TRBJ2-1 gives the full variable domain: EAGVTQFPSHSVIEKGQTVTLRCDPISGHDNLYWYRRVMGKEIKFLLHFVKESKQDESGMPNNRFLAERTGGTYSTLKVQPAELEDSGVYFCASSNHLGRTGNEQFFGPGTRLTVL.

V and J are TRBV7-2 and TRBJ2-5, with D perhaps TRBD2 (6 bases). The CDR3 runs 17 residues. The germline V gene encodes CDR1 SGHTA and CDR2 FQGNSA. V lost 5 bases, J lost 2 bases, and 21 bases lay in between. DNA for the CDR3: TGTGCCAGCAGCCCCCGGGGGTGGGGCCAGCATCAAGAGACCCAGTACTTC. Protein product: CASSPRGWGQHQETQYF. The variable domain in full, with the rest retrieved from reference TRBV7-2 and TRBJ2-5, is GAGVSQSPSNKVTEKGKDVELRCDPISGHTALYWYRQSLGQGLEFLIYFQGNSAPDKSGLPSDRFSAERTGGSVSTLTIQRTQQEDSAVYLCASSPRGWGQHQETQYFGPGTRLLVL.

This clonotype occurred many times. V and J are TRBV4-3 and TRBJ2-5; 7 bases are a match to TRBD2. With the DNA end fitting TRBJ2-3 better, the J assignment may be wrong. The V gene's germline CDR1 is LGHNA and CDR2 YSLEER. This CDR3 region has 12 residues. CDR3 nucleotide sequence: TGCGCCAGCAGCCAAGGGCGGGAGACGCAGTATTTT. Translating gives CASSQGRETQYF.

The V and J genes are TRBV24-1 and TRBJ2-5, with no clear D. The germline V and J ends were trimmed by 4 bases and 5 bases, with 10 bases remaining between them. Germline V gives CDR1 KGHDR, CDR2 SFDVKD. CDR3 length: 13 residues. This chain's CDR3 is CATSDRSRETQYF. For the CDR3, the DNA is TGTGCCACCAGTGACCGTTCTAGGGAGACCCAGTACTTC.

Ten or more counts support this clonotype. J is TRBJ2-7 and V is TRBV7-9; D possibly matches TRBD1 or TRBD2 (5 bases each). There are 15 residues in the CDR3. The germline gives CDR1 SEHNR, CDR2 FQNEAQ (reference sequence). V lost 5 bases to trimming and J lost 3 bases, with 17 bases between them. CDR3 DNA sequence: TGTGCCAGCAGCCCGGGACCTGGTTGGGACTACGAGCAGTACGTC. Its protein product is CASSPGPGWDYEQYV.

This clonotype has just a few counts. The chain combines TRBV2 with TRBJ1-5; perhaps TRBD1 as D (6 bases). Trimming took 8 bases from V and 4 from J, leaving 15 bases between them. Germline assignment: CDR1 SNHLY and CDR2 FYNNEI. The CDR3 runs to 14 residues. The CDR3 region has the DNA TGTGCCAGCGGGGGCAGGGGAGGAAATCAGCCCCAGCATTTT. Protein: CASGGRGGNQPQHF.

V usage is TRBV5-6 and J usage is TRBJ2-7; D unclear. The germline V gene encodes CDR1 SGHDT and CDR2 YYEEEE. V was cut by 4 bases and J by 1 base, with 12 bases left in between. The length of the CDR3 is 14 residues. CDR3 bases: TGTGCCAGCAGCAGGCTGGACGTTTCCTACGAGCAGTACGTC. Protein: CASSRLDVSYEQYV.

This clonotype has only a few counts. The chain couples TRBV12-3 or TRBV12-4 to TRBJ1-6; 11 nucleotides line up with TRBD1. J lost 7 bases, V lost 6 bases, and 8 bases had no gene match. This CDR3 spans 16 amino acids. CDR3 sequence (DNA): TGTGCCAGCAGACGTGGACAGGGGGCTGGGAATTCACCCCTCCACTTT. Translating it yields CASRRGQGAGNSPLHF.

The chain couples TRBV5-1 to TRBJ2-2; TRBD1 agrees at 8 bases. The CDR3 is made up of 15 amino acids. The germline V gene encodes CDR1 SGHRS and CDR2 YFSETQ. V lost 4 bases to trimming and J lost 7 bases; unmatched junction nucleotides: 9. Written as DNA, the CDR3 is TGCGCCAGCAGCCTCATGACAGGGGATGACGGGGAGCTGTTTTTT. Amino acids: CASSLMTGDDGELFF. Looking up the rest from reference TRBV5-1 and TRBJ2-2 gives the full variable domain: KAGVTQTPRYLIKTRGQQVTLSCSPISGHRSVSWYQQTPGQGLQFLFEYFSETQRNKGNFPGRFSGRQFSNSRSEMNVSTLELGDSALYLCASSLMTGDDGELFFGEGSRLTVL.

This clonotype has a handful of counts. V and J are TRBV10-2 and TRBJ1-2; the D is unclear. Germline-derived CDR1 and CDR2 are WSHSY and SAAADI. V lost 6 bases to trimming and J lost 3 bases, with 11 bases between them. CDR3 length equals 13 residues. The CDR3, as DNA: TGCGCCAGCAGGATTGGACGGGACTATGGCTACACCTTC. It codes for CASRIGRDYGYTF.

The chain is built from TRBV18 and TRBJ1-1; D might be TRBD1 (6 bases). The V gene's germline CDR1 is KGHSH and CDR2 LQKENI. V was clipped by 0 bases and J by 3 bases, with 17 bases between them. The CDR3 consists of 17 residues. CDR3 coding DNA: TGTGCCAGCTCACCACCGATCGGGCAGGGGCAGTACACTGAAGCTTTCTTT. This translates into CASSPPIGQGQYTEAFF. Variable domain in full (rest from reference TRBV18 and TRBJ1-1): NAGVMQNPRHLVRRRGQEARLRCSPMKGHSHVYWYRQLPEEGLKFMVYLQKENIIDESGMPKERFSAEFPKEGPSILRIQQVVRGDSAAYFCASSPPIGQGQYTEAFFGQGTRLTVV.

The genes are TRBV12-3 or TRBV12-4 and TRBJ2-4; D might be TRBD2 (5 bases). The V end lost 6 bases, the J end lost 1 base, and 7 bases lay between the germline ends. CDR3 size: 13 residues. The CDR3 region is CASSGVAKNIQYF. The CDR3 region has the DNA TGTGCCAGCAGCGGGGTGGCCAAAAACATTCAGTACTTC.

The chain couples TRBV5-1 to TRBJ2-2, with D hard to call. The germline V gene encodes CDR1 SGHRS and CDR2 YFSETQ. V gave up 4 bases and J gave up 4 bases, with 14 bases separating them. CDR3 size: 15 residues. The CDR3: CASSRPNPSTGELFF. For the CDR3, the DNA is TGCGCCAGCAGCCGCCCTAACCCTTCCACCGGGGAGCTGTTTTTT.

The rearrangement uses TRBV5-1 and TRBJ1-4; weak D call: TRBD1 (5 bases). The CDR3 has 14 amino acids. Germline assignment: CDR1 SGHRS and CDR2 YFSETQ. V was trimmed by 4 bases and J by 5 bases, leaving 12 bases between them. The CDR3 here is CASSPSTVNEKLFF. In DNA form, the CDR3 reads TGCGCCAGCAGCCCATCGACAGTAAATGAAAAACTGTTTTTT.

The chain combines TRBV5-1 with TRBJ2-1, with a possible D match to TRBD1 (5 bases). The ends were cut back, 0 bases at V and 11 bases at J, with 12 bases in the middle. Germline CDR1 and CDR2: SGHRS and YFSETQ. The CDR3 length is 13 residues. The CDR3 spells CASSLGQGTQQFF. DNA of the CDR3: TGCGCCAGCAGCTTGGGGCAGGGAACCCAGCAGTTCTTC.

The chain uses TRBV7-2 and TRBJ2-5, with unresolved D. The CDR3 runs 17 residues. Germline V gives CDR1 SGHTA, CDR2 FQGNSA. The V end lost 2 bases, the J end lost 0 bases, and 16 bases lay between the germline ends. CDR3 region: CASSLSPWHGDQETQYF. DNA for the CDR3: TGTGCCAGCAGCTTATCGCCCTGGCACGGTGACCAAGAGACCCAGTACTTC.